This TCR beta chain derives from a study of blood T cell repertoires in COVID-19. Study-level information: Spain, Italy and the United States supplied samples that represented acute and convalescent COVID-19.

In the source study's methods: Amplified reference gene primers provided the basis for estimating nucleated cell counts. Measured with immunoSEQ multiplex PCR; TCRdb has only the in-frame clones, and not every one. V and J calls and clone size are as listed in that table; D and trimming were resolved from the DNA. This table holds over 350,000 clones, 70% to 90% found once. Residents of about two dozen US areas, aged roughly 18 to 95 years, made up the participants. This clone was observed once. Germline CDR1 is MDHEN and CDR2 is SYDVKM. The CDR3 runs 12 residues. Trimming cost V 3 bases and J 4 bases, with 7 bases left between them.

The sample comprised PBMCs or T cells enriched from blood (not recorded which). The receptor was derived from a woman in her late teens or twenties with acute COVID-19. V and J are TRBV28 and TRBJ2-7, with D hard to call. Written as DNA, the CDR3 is TGTGCCAGCAGTTTTCCGGGTTACGAGCAGTACTTC. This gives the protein CASSFPGYEQYF.